The 2 T cell receptor beta chains below all came from one sample that was sequenced in a study of blood T cell repertoires in COVID-19. The protocol was immunoSEQ multiplex PCR, while the TCRdb copy is restricted to in-frame clones and leaves out a portion. The sample holds some 670,000 clones, approximately 90% seen once. Sequencing was done on a sample of peripheral blood. These receptors were taken from a young woman with acute or convalescent COVID-19.

V gene TRBV7-2 combines with J gene TRBJ1-2; D perhaps matches TRBD1 (6 bases). V was clipped by 1 base and J by 4 bases, with 10 bases between them. CDR1 SGHTA and CDR2 FQGNSA come from the germline V gene. This CDR3 region has 14 residues. This CDR3 reads CASSLGTALYGYTF. The CDR3 DNA reads TGTGCCAGCAGCTTAGGGACAGCTCTCTATGGCTACACCTTC.

V usage is TRBV4-2 and J usage is TRBJ2-7; 7 positions match TRBD1. The V gene's germline CDR1 is LGHNA and CDR2 YNFKEQ. CDR3 length equals 15 residues. Germline trimming cut 1 base from V and 2 bases from J; bases unmatched to any gene: 5. DNA of the CDR3: TGTGCCAGCAGCCAAGCCGGGACAGAGCCCTACGAGCAGTACTTC. Its protein is CASSQAGTEPYEQYF.